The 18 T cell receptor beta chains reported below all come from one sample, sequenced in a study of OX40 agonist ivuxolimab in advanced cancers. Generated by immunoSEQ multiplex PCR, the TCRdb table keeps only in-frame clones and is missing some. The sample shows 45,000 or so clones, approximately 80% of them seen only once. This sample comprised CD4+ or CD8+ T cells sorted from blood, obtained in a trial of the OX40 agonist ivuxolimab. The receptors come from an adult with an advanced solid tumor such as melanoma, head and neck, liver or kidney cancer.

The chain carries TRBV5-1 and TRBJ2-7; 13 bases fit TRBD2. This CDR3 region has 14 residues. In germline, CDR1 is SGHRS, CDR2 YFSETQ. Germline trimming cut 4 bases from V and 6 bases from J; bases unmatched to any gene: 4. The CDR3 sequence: CASSRTSGSSEQYF. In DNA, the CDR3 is TGCGCCAGCAGCCGGACTAGCGGGAGCAGCGAGCAGTACTTC. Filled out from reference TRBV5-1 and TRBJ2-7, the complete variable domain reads KAGVTQTPRYLIKTRGQQVTLSCSPISGHRSVSWYQQTPGQGLQFLFEYFSETQRNKGNFPGRFSGRQFSNSRSEMNVSTLELGDSALYLCASSRTSGSSEQYFGPGTRLTVT.

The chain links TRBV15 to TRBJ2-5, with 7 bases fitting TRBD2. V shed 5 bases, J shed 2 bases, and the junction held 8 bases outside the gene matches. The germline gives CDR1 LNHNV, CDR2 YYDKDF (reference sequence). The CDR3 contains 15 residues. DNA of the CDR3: TGTGCCACCAGCCGACCGGGACTAAGGCAAGAGACCCAGTACTTC. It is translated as CATSRPGLRQETQYF. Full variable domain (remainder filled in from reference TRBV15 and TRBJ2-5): DAMVIQNPRYQVTQFGKPVTLSCSQTLNHNVMYWYQQKSSQAPKLLFHYYDKDFNNEADTPDNFQSRRPNTSFCFLDIRSPGLGDTAMYLCATSRPGLRQETQYFGPGTRLLVL.

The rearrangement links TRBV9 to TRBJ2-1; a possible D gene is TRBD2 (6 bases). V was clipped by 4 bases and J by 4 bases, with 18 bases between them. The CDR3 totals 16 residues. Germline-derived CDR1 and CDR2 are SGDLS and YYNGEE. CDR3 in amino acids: CASSPTFSAGYNEQFF. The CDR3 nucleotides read TGTGCCAGCAGCCCCACTTTTTCCGCGGGGTACAATGAGCAGTTCTTC.

The CDR3 reads CASSPPVRAYNEQFF. For the CDR3, the DNA is TGTGCCAGCTCACCACCGGTCAGGGCTTACAATGAGCAGTTCTTC. The rearrangement joins TRBV18 to TRBJ2-1, with a possible D match to TRBD1 (5 bases). V lost 0 bases to trimming and J lost 4 bases, with 10 bases between them. CDR3 length equals 15 residues. CDR1 is KGHSH, CDR2 LQKENI, per germline.

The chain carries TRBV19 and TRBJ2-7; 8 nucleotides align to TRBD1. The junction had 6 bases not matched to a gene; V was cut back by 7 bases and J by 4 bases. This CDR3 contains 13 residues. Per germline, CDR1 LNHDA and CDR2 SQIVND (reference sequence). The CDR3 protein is CASTPDRAYEQYF. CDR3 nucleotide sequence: TGTGCCAGTACCCCGGACAGGGCGTACGAGCAGTACTTC. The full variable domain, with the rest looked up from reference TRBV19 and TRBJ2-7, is DGGITQSPKYLFRKEGQNVTLSCEQNLNHDAMYWYRQDPGQGLRLIYYSQIVNDFQKGDIAEGYSVSREKKESFPLTVTSAQKNPTAFYLCASTPDRAYEQYFGPGTRLTVT.

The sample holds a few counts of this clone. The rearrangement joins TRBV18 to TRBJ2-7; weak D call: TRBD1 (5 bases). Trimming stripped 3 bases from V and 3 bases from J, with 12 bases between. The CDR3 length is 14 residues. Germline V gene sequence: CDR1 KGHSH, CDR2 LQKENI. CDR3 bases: TGTGCCAGCTCACCGATAGGGGAATTCTACGAGCAGTACTTC. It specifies CASSPIGEFYEQYF.

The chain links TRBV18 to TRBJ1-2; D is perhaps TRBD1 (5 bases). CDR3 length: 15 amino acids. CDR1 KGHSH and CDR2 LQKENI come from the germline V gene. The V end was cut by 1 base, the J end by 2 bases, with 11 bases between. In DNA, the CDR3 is TGTGCCAGCTCACCACGGCAGGGATTCAACTATGGCTACACCTTC. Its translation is CASSPRQGFNYGYTF.

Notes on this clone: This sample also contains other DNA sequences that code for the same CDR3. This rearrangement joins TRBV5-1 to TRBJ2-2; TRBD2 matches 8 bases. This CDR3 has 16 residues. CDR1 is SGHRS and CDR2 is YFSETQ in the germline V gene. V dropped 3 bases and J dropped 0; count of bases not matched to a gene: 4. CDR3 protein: CASSSLAGSNTGELFF. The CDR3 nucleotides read TGCGCCAGCAGCTCCCTAGCGGGTTCGAACACCGGGGAGCTGTTTTTT. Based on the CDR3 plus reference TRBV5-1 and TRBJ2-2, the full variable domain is KAGVTQTPRYLIKTRGQQVTLSCSPISGHRSVSWYQQTPGQGLQFLFEYFSETQRNKGNFPGRFSGRQFSNSRSEMNVSTLELGDSALYLCASSSLAGSNTGELFFGEGSRLTVL.

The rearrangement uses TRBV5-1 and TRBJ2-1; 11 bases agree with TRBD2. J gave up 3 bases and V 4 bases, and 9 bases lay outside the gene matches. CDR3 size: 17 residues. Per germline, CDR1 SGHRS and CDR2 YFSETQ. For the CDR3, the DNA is TGCGCCAGCAGCCGGGGGGCCGGGACTAGCGGCTACAATGAGCAGTTCTTC. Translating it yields CASSRGAGTSGYNEQFF. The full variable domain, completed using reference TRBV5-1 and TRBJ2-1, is KAGVTQTPRYLIKTRGQQVTLSCSPISGHRSVSWYQQTPGQGLQFLFEYFSETQRNKGNFPGRFSGRQFSNSRSEMNVSTLELGDSALYLCASSRGAGTSGYNEQFFGPGTRLTVL.

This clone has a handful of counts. In DNA form, the CDR3 reads TGTGCCAGTAGTATTAATCCAGGGGGCTACGAGCAGTACTTC. Translation: CASSINPGGYEQYF. The V and J genes are TRBV19 and TRBJ2-7; 7 positions match TRBD1. CDR1 is LNHDA, CDR2 SQIVND, per germline (reference sequence). Losses at the gene ends were 3 bases for V and 3 bases for J; bases not matched to a gene: 5. This CDR3 spans 14 amino acids.

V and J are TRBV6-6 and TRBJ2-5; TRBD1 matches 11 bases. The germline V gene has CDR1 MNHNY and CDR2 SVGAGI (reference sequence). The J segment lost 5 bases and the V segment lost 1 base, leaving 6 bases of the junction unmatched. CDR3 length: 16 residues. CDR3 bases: TGTGCCAGCAGTTACTTGCCGGGACAGGGGGTGGAGACCCAGTACTTC. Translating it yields CASSYLPGQGVETQYF.

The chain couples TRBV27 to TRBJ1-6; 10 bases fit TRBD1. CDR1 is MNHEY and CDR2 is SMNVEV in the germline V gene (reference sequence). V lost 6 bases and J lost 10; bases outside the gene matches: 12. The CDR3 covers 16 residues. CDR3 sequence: CASSPLGQGRLSPLHF. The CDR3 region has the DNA TGTGCCAGCAGCCCTCTGGGACAGGGGCGATTGTCACCCCTCCACTTT.

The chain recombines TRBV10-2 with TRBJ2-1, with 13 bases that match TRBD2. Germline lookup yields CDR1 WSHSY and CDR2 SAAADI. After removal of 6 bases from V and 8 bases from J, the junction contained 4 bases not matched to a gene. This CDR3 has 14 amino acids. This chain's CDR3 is CASRGLAGIDEQFF. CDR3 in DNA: TGCGCCAGCAGGGGACTAGCGGGAATAGATGAGCAGTTCTTC.

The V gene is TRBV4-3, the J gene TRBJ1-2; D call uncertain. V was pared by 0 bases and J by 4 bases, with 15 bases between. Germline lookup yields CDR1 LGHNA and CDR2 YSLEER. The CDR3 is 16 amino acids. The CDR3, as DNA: TGCGCCAGCAGCCAAGAAAAGGAGGTTTTGATCTATGGCTACACCTTC. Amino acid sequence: CASSQEKEVLIYGYTF.

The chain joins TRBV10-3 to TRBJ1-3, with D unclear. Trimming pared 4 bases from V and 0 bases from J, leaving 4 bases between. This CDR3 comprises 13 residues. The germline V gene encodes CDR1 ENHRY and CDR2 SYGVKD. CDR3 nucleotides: TGTGCCATCAGTGCGGTCTCTGGAAACACCATATATTTT. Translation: CAISAVSGNTIYF.

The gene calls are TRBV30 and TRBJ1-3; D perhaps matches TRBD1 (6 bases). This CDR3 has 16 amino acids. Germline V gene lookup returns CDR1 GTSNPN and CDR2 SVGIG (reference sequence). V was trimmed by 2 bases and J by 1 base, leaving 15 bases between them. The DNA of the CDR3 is TGTGCCTGGAGTATCCGAAGGGGACAATCTGGAAACACCATATATTTT. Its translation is CAWSIRRGQSGNTIYF.

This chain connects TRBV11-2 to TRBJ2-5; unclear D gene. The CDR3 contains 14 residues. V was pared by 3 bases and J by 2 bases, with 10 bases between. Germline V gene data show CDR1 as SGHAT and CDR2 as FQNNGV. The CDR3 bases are TGTGCCAGCAGCTTCAACGGGTATCAAGAGACCCAGTACTTC. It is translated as CASSFNGYQETQYF.

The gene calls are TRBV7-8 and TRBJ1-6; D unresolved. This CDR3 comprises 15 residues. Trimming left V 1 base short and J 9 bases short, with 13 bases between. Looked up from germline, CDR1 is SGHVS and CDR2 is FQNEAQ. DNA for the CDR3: TGTGCCAGCAGCTTAGATCTCATCTACGGTTCACCCCTCCACTTT. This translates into CASSLDLIYGSPLHF. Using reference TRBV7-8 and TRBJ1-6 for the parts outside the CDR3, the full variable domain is GAGVSQSPRYKVAKRGQDVALRCDPISGHVSLFWYQQALGQGPEFLTYFQNEAQLDKSGLPSDRFFAERPEGSVSTLKIQRTQQEDSAVYLCASSLDLIYGSPLHFGNGTRLTVT.